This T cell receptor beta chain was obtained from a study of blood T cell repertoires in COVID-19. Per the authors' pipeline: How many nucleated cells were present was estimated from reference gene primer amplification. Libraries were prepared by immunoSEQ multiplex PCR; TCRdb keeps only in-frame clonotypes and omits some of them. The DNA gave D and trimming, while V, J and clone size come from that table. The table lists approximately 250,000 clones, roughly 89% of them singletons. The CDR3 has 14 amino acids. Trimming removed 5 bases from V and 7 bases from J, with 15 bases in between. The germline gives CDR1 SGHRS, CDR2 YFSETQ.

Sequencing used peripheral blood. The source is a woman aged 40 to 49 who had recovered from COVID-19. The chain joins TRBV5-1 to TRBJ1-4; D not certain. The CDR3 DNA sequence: TGCGCCAGCAGGCCCGGGGTGATGGGTGAAAAACTGTTTTTT. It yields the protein CASRPGVMGEKLFF. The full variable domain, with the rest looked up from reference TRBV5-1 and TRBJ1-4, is KAGVTQTPRYLIKTRGQQVTLSCSPISGHRSVSWYQQTPGQGLQFLFEYFSETQRNKGNFPGRFSGRQFSNSRSEMNVSTLELGDSALYLCASRPGVMGEKLFFGSGTQLSVL.